Listed below are T cell receptor beta chains from one sample, sequenced in a study of siplizumab effects on memory and regulatory T cells. Repertoires were generated with immunoSEQ multiplex PCR, while TCRdb's copy carries only in-frame clones and drops some. The sample gives about 100,000 clones, about 90% of which show up once; 0.14% to 0.15% is in the top ten. What was sequenced was CD4+ T cells sorted from blood. Receptors were obtained from a human donor in good health. Each CDR3 is given with its conserved first and last residue. A D gene is named only where the DNA matches it firmly. Clone size, where shown, is once, few, many, or a class for clones that have expanded.

J | D | V | size | CDR3 | DNA
TRBJ2-7 | TRBD1 | TRBV19 | - | CASSRSGQGTYEQYF | TGTGCCAGTAGTCGGTCGGGACAGGGGACCTACGAGCAGTACTTC
TRBJ1-6 | TRBD1 | TRBV10-3 | - | CASGQADSSPLHF | TGTGCCTCCGGACAGGCTGATAGTTCACCTCTCCACTTT
TRBJ2-6 | - | TRBV6-6 | - | CASYRYSGANVLTF | TGTGCCAGCTACCGCTACTCTGGGGCCAACGTCCTGACTTTC
TRBJ2-7 | TRBD1 | TRBV27 | - | CASSSRDRGPYEQYF | TGTGCCAGCAGTTCCCGGGACAGGGGTCCCTACGAGCAGTACTTC
TRBJ1-6 | - | TRBV7-3 | - | CASSLTGEDSPLHF | TGTGCCAGCAGCTTAACCGGGGAGGATTCACCCCTCCACTTT
TRBJ2-1 | TRBD2 | TRBV5-4 | - | CASSLGIAGAGEQFF | TGTGCCAGCAGCTTGGGGATAGCGGGGGCGGGTGAGCAGTTCTTC
TRBJ2-4 | - | TRBV7-3 | - | CASSLRGGPRPMDF | TGTGCCAGCAGCCTCCGGGGTGGGCCGCGACCCATGGACTTC
TRBJ1-2 | - | TRBV7-2 | - | CASSLDEGLIPYTF | TGTGCCAGCAGCTTAGATGAGGGCTTAATTCCCTACACCTTC
TRBJ1-4 | TRBD1 | TRBV11-1 | - | CASSPDRGGEKLFF | TGTGCCAGCAGCCCCGACAGGGGAGGAGAAAAACTGTTTTTT
TRBJ1-6 | - | TRBV6-4 | - | CASSSLQATNSPLHF | TGTGCCAGCAGTTCCTTACAGGCAACCAATTCACCCCTCCACTTT
TRBJ1-5 | - | TRBV4-1 | - | CASSQVFLSNQPQHF | TGCGCCAGCAGCCAAGTTTTCCTTAGCAATCAGCCCCAGCATTTT
TRBJ2-5 | - | TRBV19 | - | CASRRDGGGTQYF | TGTGCCAGTAGGCGTGATGGGGGTGGGACCCAGTACTTC
TRBJ1-6 | TRBD1 | TRBV6-5 | few | CASSSLSGGANSPLHF | TGTGCCAGCAGTTCCCTCTCAGGGGGGGCAAATTCACCCCTCCACTTT
TRBJ2-1 | TRBD2 | TRBV6-4 | - | CASSRSSGGYNEQFF | TGTGCCAGCAGTCGATCTAGCGGGGGTTACAATGAGCAGTTCTTC
TRBJ1-5 | - | TRBV4-2 | - | CASSQEVADQARSQHF | TGTGCCAGCAGCCAAGAGGTGGCAGACCAGGCGAGGTCCCAGCATTTT
TRBJ2-5 | TRBD2 | TRBV13 | - | CASNGGEIQETQYF | TGTGCCAGCAACGGGGGGGAGATCCAAGAGACCCAGTACTTC
TRBJ1-2 | - | TRBV6-5 | - | CASSTTVGFGGYTF | TGTGCCAGCAGTACAACAGTAGGCTTTGGTGGCTACACCTTC
TRBJ1-1 | - | TRBV20-1 | - | CSARDPPEAFF | TGCAGTGCTAGAGACCCCCCTGAAGCTTTCTTT
TRBJ2-7 | - | TRBV6-6 | - | CASSYRVGGRNEQYF | TGTGCCAGCAGTTACAGGGTCGGGGGGCGGAACGAGCAGTACTTC
TRBJ1-3 | - | TRBV20-1 | - | CSALQEVTIYF | TGCAGTGCTCTCCAAGAGGTCACCATATATTTT
TRBJ1-1 | TRBD1 | TRBV10-3 | - | CAISERPGGDTEAFF | TGTGCCATCAGTGAGAGACCAGGGGGGGACACTGAAGCTTTCTTT
TRBJ1-1 | - | TRBV7-9 | - | CASRRGEANTEAFF | TGTGCCAGCCGACGCGGGGAGGCAAACACTGAAGCTTTCTTT
TRBJ2-7 | TRBD2 | TRBV2 | - | CASSEYGTTYEQYF | TGTGCCAGCAGTGAATACGGGACTACCTACGAGCAGTACTTC
TRBJ2-3 | TRBD2 | TRBV6-4 | once | CASRIAGIPSTDTQYF | TGTGCCAGCAGAATAGCGGGGATTCCTAGCACAGATACGCAGTATTTT
TRBJ2-2 | - | TRBV7-2 | once | CASSRSASTGELFF | TGTGCCAGCAGCCGCTCCGCATCGACCGGGGAGCTGTTTTTT
TRBJ1-1 | - | TRBV30 | - | CAWSDKGGFFTEAFF | TGTGCCTGGAGCGATAAGGGGGGGTTTTTCACTGAAGCTTTCTTT